This TCR beta chain derives from a study of blood T cell repertoires in COVID-19. The CDR3 is made up of 15 amino acids. Germline values: CDR1 SGHTA, CDR2 FQGTGA. Trimming shortened V by 2 bases and J by 4 bases, and 11 bases separated the two germline ends. The data were produced by immunoSEQ multiplex PCR, yet TCRdb's version contains in-frame clones alone and is incomplete. This sample yields about 270,000 clones, of which approximately 90% are seen a single time; approximately 3% belongs to the top ten. The genes are TRBV7-3 and TRBJ2-2, with D perhaps matching TRBD2 (5 bases). This clonotype was obtained from a man between 35 and 55 years old who had been exposed to COVID-19. Specimen: PBMCs or T cells enriched from blood (not recorded which). This chain's CDR3 is CASSLSEGVTGELFF. The CDR3 nucleotides read TGTGCCAGCAGCTTATCCGAGGGAGTCACCGGGGAGCTGTTTTTT.